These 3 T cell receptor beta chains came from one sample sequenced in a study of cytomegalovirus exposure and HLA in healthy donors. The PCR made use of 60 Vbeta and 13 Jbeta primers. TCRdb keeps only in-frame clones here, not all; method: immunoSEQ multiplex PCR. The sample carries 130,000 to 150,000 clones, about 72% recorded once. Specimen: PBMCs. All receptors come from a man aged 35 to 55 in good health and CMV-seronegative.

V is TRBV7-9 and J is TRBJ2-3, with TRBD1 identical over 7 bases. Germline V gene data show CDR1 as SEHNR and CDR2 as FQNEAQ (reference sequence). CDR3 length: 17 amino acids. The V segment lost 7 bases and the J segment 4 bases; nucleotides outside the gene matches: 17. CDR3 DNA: TGTGCCAGCACTTCCCGGGACAGATGGATGGGGGCAGATACGCAGTATTTT. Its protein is CASTSRDRWMGADTQYF. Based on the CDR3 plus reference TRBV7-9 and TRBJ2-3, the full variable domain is DTGVSQNPRHKITKRGQNVTFRCDPISEHNRLYWYRQTLGQGPEFLTYFQNEAQLEKSRLLSDRFSAERPKGSFSTLEIQRTEQGDSAMYLCASTSRDRWMGADTQYFGPGTRLTVL.

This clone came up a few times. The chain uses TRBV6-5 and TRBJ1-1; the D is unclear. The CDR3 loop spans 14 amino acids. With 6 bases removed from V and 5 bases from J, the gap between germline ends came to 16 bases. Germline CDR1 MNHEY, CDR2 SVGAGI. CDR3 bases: TGTGCCAGCAGCGACGGAGCAATCAAGACTGAAGCTTTCTTT. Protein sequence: CASSDGAIKTEAFF.

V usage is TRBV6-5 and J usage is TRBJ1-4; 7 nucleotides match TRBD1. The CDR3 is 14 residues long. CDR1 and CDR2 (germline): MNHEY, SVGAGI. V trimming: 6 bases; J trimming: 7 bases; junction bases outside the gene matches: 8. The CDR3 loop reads CASSRTGVGEKLFF. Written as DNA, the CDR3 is TGTGCCAGCAGCCGGACAGGAGTCGGTGAAAAACTGTTTTTT.